The 10 T cell receptor beta chains below come from one sample, sequenced in a study of T cell repertoires in urothelial bladder cancer. Assay: immunoSEQ multiplex PCR; the TCRdb copy retains only in-frame clones and omits some. The table lists over a thousand clones, around 67% of them singletons, with about 28% in the top ten. The specimen was tumor-infiltrating cells from bladder cancer. These receptors all come from a human donor with urothelial carcinoma.

As for this clone: The junction shows a germline mismatch at one end, possibly a read error. This sequence joins TRBV18 and TRBJ2-7, with TRBD1 matching 7 bases. The CDR3 length is 12 residues. From germline, CDR1 is KGHSH and CDR2 LQKENI. The CDR3 sequence is CASSPRDSRPAF. The CDR3 region has the DNA TGTGCCAGCTCACCAAGGGACAGCCGACCCGCCTTC.

Only a few counts were recorded for this clone. As DNA, the CDR3 is TGTGCCAGCGGCTCGACAGTCTATTCCTACGAGCAGTACTTC. Translating it yields CASGSTVYSYEQYF. The genes are TRBV28 and TRBJ2-7, with TRBD1 as a possible D gene (5 bases). Per germline, CDR1 MDHEN and CDR2 SYDVKM. V lost 8 bases to trimming and J lost 1 base, with 15 bases between them. The length of the CDR3 is 14 residues.

Judged by abundance, this clone is large. The chain has TRBV18 and TRBJ1-1; the D gene is possibly TRBD1 (5 bases). CDR1 KGHSH and CDR2 LQKENI come from the germline V gene. The length of the CDR3 is 16 residues. Trimming shortened V by 1 base and J by 3 bases, and 15 bases separated the two germline ends. CDR3 loop: CASSPLPTGRDTEAFF. The DNA of the CDR3 is TGTGCCAGCTCACCACTCCCAACAGGTAGGGACACTGAAGCTTTCTTT.

This clone was picked up a small number of times. J is TRBJ2-5 and V is TRBV21-1; TRBD2, the table's D call, was not compared with the DNA. TRBV21-1 is described as a pseudogene. The CDR3 spans 17 residues. The DNA of the CDR3 is TGTGCCAGCAGCAAAGAGGAGGATAACGGATCCCAAGAGACCCAGTACTTC. Translated: CASSKEEDNGSQETQYF.

V and J are TRBV28 and TRBJ2-5; 10 nucleotides agree with TRBD1. V lost 7 bases to trimming and J lost 2 bases; unmatched junction nucleotides: 7. The CDR3 is 15 residues long. CDR1 and CDR2 from the germline V gene are MDHEN and SYDVKM. For the CDR3, the DNA is TGTGCCAGCAACCCGGGACAGGGGCTTCAAGAGACCCAGTACTTC. Translated, it gives CASNPGQGLQETQYF.

The rearrangement joins TRBV13 to TRBJ2-3, with D perhaps matching TRBD2 (5 bases). The CDR3 totals 15 residues. Trimming took off 0 bases at V and 1 base at J, with 8 bases between the two ends. The germline V gene encodes CDR1 PRHDT and CDR2 FYEKMQ (reference sequence). Here the CDR3 DNA reads TGTGCCAGCAGCTTAGGATTAGCGCGCACAGATACGCAGTATTTT. The encoded protein is CASSLGLARTDTQYF.

Concerning this clone: The junction and the germline gene differ at one end; a read error may be behind it. The genes are TRBV7-6 and TRBJ2-1, with 9 positions matching TRBD1. Germline V gene data show CDR1 as SGHVS and CDR2 as FNYEAQ. The length of the CDR3 is 13 residues. The CDR3 DNA reads as TGTGCCAGCAGTTTAGAGGACAGGGGTGAGCAGTTCTTC. This translates into CASSLEDRGEQFF.

The chain uses TRBV19 and TRBJ2-3; D is undetermined. V lost 1 base to trimming and J lost 2 bases, with 7 bases between them. This CDR3 region has 14 residues. In germline, CDR1 is LNHDA, CDR2 SQIVND (reference sequence). Here the CDR3 DNA reads TGTGCCAGTAGTATAGTGGATCACACAGATACGCAGTATTTT. Its protein product is CASSIVDHTDTQYF.

In its sample, this clone is large. Other DNA sequences in the sample encode the same CDR3. V gene TRBV27 combines with J gene TRBJ1-2; TRBD1 aligns across 9 bases. CDR1 and CDR2 (germline): MNHEY, SMNVEV (reference sequence). Trimming at V came to 6 bases and at J to 2 bases, leaving 4 bases not matched to a gene. This CDR3 comprises 14 residues. CDR3 DNA sequence: TGTGCCAGCAGCACACAGGGGGCGAACTATGGCTACACCTTC. Translated: CASSTQGANYGYTF.

The rearrangement links TRBV5-1 to TRBJ2-7, with 10 bases identical to TRBD2. J was trimmed by 4 bases and V by 6 bases; bases with no gene match: 4. The CDR3 totals 13 residues. Germline CDR1 and CDR2: SGHRS and YFSETQ. CDR3 loop: CASKAGGLYEQYF. The CDR3 nucleotides read TGCGCCAGCAAAGCGGGGGGGCTATACGAGCAGTACTTC.